Below, 14 T cell receptor beta chains from the same sample are listed, as sequenced in a study of beta chain features in type 1 diabetes (dated by TCRdb to 2017 to 2018). Library preparation used the immunoSEQ multiplex PCR assay. The entire isolated RNA was reverse transcribed using the High Capacity cDNA Reverse Transcription Kit, and thus expressed TCRB transcripts were sequenced. TCRdb holds this immuneACCESS table with in-frame rearrangements only. Some clones are missing; in checked studies, unresolved V genes explain under half, and the rest has no known cause. The sample table contains approximately 120,000 clones; only one count was recorded for 30% to 40% of them. The top ten clones comprise approximately 0.065% of the sample. The sample consisted of stem cell memory CD4+ T cells from blood. What the cell subset or site label conveys for this sample: stem cell-like memory CD4+ T cells. These receptors came from a woman younger than 30 in good health.

This clone was seen only a few times. The V call is TRBV28, the J call TRBJ1-2; no definite D call. V lost 5 bases, J lost 5 bases, and 9 bases lay in between. This CDR3 region has 12 residues. Looked up from germline, CDR1 is MDHEN and CDR2 is SYDVKM. As DNA, the CDR3 is TGTGCCAGCAGTCCGCAGTATTATGGCTACACCTTC. Protein product: CASSPQYYGYTF.

This chain joins TRBV18 and TRBJ2-5, with TRBD1 matching over 7 bases. Germline V gene lookup returns CDR1 KGHSH and CDR2 LQKENI. This CDR3 is 13 amino acids long. The ends lost 8 bases at V and 4 bases at J; junction bases unmatched: 7. The CDR3 here is CASLPTGRETQYF. The CDR3 bases are TGTGCCAGCCTTCCGACAGGGCGAGAGACCCAGTACTTC.

This chain uses TRBV7-2 with TRBJ2-1; D might be TRBD2 (5 bases). Germline values: CDR1 SGHTA, CDR2 FQGNSA. V lost 2 bases and J 0 bases, leaving 11 bases between the germline ends. CDR3 length: 16 amino acids. The CDR3 loop reads CASSLMDLSSYNEQFF. The CDR3 DNA follows: TGTGCCAGCAGCTTAATGGACTTGAGCTCCTACAATGAGCAGTTCTTC.

The chain is built from TRBV7-2 and TRBJ2-2; 14 bases agree with TRBD2. V was clipped by 6 bases and J by 5 bases; unmatched bases: 11. The V gene's germline CDR1 is SGHTA and CDR2 FQGNSA. This CDR3 is built from 18 residues. The DNA of the CDR3 is TGTGCCAGCAGATCGGGACTAGCGGGAGCAAGTGGAACCGGGGAGCTGTTTTTT. Translating it yields CASRSGLAGASGTGELFF. Full variable domain (outside the CDR3, taken from reference TRBV7-2 and TRBJ2-2): GAGVSQSPSNKVTEKGKDVELRCDPISGHTALYWYRQSLGQGLEFLIYFQGNSAPDKSGLPSDRFSAERTGGSVSTLTIQRTQQEDSAVYLCASRSGLAGASGTGELFFGEGSRLTVL.

The chain uses TRBV6-1 and TRBJ2-3, with a weak D call TRBD1 (5 bases). Trimming shortened V by 6 bases and J by 1 base, and 14 bases separated the two germline ends. The CDR3 covers 15 residues. Germline V CDR1 and CDR2: MNHNS, SASEGT. The CDR3 coding sequence is TGTGCCAGCAGAGCAGGGTCAAGGGGCACAGATACGCAGTATTTT. Its protein is CASRAGSRGTDTQYF.

The CDR3 region has the DNA TGTGCCAGCAGAACCGGAAGGACAGGGGGATACACTGAAGCTTTCTTT. Its protein product is CASRTGRTGGYTEAFF. This chain uses TRBV28 with TRBJ1-1; 10 bases agree with TRBD1. The CDR3 length is 16 residues. Trimming cost V 6 bases and J 3 bases; bases outside gene matches: 10. Germline loops: CDR1 MDHEN, CDR2 SYDVKM.

The chain is built from TRBV28 and TRBJ2-5; no definite D call. Per the germline V gene, CDR1 is MDHEN and CDR2 is SYDVKM. The CDR3 spans 14 residues. Trimming pared 3 bases from V and 1 base from J, leaving 9 bases between. The CDR3 loop is CASSFIGFQETQYF. The CDR3 DNA reads TGTGCCAGCAGTTTTATCGGGTTCCAAGAGACCCAGTACTTC.

The sample holds a few counts of this clone. This rearrangement joins TRBV7-2 to TRBJ2-7; tentatively, D is TRBD2 (5 bases). Germline V lookup: CDR1 SGHTA, CDR2 FQGNSA. The CDR3 is made up of 13 amino acids. The V end lost 1 base, the J end lost 2 bases, and 6 bases lay between the germline ends. CDR3 sequence: CASSLGSAYEQYF. In DNA, the CDR3 is TGTGCCAGCAGCTTAGGTAGCGCCTACGAGCAGTACTTC. Together with reference TRBV7-2 and TRBJ2-7, the CDR3 gives the full variable domain: GAGVSQSPSNKVTEKGKDVELRCDPISGHTALYWYRQSLGQGLEFLIYFQGNSAPDKSGLPSDRFSAERTGGSVSTLTIQRTQQEDSAVYLCASSLGSAYEQYFGPGTRLTVT.

The rearrangement links TRBV2 to TRBJ1-1; weak D call: TRBD1 (6 bases). Germline V gene lookup returns CDR1 SNHLY and CDR2 FYNNEI. This CDR3 is 16 amino acids long. The V gene lost 3 bases and the J gene lost 2 bases, with 16 bases spanning the gap. CDR3 sequence reads: CASSEVRGAINTEAFF. The CDR3 DNA is TGTGCCAGCAGTGAGGTTCGGGGGGCCATAAACACTGAAGCTTTCTTT.

This clone appeared a few times. The rearrangement links TRBV11-2 to TRBJ2-7; possibly TRBD2 for D (6 bases). The CDR3 is 15 amino acids. The V and J ends lost 4 bases and 6 bases respectively, with 19 bases between them. Germline V gives CDR1 SGHAT, CDR2 FQNNGV. CDR3 in DNA: TGTGCCAGCAGCTATTTTGGGGGAGGACTCACCGAGCAGTACTTC. This encodes CASSYFGGGLTEQYF.

This sequence joins TRBV12-5 and TRBJ2-7; 10 bases fit TRBD1. The V gene's germline CDR1 is LGHNT and CDR2 FRNRAP. The CDR3 is made up of 16 amino acids. With V trimmed by 0 bases and J by 5 bases, 7 bases remained unmatched. The CDR3 DNA reads as TGTGCTAGTGGTTTGGTATTGGGACAGGGGCCCAACGAGCAGTACTTC. It encodes CASGLVLGQGPNEQYF. Using reference TRBV12-5 and TRBJ2-7 for the parts outside the CDR3, the full variable domain is DARVTQTPRHKVTEMGQEVTMRCQPILGHNTVFWYRQTMMQGLELLAYFRNRAPLDDSGMPKDRFSAEMPDATLATLKIQPSEPRDSAVYFCASGLVLGQGPNEQYFGPGTRLTVT.

This clone showed up just a few times. The rearrangement links TRBV27 to TRBJ2-3, with 11 bases fitting TRBD1. Germline trimming cut 5 bases from V and 6 bases from J; bases unmatched to any gene: 4. The CDR3 length is 14 residues. Germline CDR1 and CDR2: MNHEY and SMNVEV (reference sequence). CDR3 in DNA: TGTGCCAGCAGTCCGGACAGGGGGCAGGATACGCAGTATTTT. It is translated as CASSPDRGQDTQYF.

The V call is TRBV28, the J call TRBJ2-7; TRBD2 matches at 13 bases. The CDR3 is made up of 16 amino acids. Germline V gene lookup returns CDR1 MDHEN and CDR2 SYDVKM. The junction had 10 bases not matched to a gene; V was cut back by 9 bases and J by 2 bases. CDR3 bases: TGTGCCAGTAACGCACCCGGGACTAGCGGGACCTACGAGCAGTACTTC. Protein: CASNAPGTSGTYEQYF.

This clone occurred a few times. This chain links TRBV7-9 with TRBJ2-1, with 7 bases identical to TRBD1. CDR1 is SEHNR and CDR2 is FQNEAQ in the germline V gene (reference sequence). The J segment lost 5 bases and the V segment lost 4 bases, leaving 14 bases of the junction unmatched. The CDR3 extends over 17 amino acids. The CDR3 nucleotides are TGTGCCAGCAGCTCAGAAAAATTGCGACAGGGACACAATGAGCAGTTCTTC. It is translated as CASSSEKLRQGHNEQFF.